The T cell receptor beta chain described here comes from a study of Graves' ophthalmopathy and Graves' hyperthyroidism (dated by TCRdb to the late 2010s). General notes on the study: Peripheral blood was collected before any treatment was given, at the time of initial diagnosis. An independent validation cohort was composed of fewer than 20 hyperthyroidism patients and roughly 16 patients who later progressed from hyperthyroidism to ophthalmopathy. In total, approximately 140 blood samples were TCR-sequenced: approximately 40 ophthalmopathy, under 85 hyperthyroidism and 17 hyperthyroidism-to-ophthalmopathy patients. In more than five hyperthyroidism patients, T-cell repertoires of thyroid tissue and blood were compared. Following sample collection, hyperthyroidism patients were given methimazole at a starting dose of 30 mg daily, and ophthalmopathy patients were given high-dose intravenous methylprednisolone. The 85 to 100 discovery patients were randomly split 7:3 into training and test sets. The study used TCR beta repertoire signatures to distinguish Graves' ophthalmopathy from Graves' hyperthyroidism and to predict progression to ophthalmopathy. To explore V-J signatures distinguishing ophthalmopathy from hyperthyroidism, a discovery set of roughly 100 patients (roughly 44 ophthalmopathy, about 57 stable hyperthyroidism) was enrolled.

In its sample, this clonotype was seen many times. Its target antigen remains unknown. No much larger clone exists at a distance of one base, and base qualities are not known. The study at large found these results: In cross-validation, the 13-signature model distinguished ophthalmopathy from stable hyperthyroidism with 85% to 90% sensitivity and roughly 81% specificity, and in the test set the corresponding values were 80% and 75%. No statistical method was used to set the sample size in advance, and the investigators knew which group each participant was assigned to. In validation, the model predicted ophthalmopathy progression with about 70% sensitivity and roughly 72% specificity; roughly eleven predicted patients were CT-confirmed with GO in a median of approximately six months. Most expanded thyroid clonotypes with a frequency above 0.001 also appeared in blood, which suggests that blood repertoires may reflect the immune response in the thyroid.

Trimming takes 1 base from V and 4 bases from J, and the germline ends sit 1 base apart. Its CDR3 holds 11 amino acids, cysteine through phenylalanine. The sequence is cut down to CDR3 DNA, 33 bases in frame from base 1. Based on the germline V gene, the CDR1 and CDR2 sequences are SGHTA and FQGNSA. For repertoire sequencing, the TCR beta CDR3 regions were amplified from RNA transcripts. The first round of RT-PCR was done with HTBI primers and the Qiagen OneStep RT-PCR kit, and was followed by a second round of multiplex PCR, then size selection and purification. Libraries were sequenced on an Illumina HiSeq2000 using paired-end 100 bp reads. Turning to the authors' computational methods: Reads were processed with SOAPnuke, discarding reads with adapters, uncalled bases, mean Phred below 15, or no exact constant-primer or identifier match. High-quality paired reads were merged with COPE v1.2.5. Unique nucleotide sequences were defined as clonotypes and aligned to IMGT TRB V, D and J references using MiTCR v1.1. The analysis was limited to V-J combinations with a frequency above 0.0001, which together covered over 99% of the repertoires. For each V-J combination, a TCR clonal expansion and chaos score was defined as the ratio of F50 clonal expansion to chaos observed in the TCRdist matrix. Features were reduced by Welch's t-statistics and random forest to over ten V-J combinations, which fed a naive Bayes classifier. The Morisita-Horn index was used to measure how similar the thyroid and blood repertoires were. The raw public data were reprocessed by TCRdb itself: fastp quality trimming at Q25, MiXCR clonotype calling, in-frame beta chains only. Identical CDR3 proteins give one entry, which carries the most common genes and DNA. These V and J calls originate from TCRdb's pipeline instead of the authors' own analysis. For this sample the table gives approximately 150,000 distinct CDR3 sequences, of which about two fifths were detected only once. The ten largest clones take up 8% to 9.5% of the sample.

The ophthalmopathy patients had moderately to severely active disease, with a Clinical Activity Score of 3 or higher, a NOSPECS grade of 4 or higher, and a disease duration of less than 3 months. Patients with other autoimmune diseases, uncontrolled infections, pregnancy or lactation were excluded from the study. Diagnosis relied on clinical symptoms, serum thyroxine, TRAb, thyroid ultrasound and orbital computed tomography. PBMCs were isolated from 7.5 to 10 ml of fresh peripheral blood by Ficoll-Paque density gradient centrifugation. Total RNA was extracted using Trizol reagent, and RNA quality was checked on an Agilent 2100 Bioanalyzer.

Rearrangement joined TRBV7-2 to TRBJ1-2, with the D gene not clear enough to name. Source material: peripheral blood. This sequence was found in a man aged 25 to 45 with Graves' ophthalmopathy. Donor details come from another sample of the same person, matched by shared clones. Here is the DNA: TGTGCCAGCAGCTTAGTCTATGGCTACACCTTC. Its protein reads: CASSLVYGYTF.